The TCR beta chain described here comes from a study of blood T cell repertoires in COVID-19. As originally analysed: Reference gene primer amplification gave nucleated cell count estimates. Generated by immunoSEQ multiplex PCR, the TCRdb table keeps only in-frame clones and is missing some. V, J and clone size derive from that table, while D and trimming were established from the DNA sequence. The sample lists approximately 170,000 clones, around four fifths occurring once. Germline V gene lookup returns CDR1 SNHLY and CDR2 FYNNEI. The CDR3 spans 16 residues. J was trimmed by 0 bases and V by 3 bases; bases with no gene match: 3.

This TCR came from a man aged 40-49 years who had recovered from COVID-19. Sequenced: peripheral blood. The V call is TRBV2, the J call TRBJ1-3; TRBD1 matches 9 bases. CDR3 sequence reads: CASSERGQGSGNTIYF. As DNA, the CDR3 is TGTGCCAGCAGTGAGCGGGGACAGGGCTCTGGAAACACCATATATTTT.